Listed here are 13 T cell receptor beta chains from one sample, sequenced in a study of cytomegalovirus exposure and HLA in healthy donors. PCR used 60 Vbeta primers and 13 Jbeta primers. Sequencing used immunoSEQ multiplex PCR; TCRdb keeps in-frame clones, though not all of them. In total, the table holds about 140,000 clones. Sequencing was carried out using PBMCs. These receptors all stem from a man in his forties or fifties in good health and CMV-seronegative.

In DNA, the CDR3 is TGTGCCAGTTCCCAAGGGGCGCTACAGCAGTTCTTC. It translates to CASSQGALQQFF. This chain joins TRBV28 and TRBJ2-1; perhaps TRBD1 as D (5 bases). Trimming stripped 9 bases from V and 11 bases from J, with 17 bases between. This CDR3 has 12 residues. CDR1 MDHEN and CDR2 SYDVKM come from the germline V gene.

This chain uses TRBV5-4 with TRBJ2-2; tentative D call: TRBD2 (7 bases). The CDR3 has 14 residues. V was pared by 5 bases and J by 5 bases, with 13 bases between. CDR1 and CDR2 from the germline V gene are SGHNT and YYREEE (reference sequence). The CDR3 loop is CASSIRGGTGELFF. Written as DNA, the CDR3 is TGTGCCAGCAGTATTAGGGGGGGGACCGGGGAGCTGTTTTTT.

The genes are TRBV28 and TRBJ2-7; the match to TRBD1 covers 7 bases. The length of the CDR3 is 16 residues. V shed 3 bases, J shed 4 bases, and the junction held 12 bases outside the gene matches. Germline assignment: CDR1 MDHEN and CDR2 SYDVKM. The CDR3 DNA sequence: TGTGCCAGCAGTTTCTCATCCGGGACAGCCGGTTACGAGCAGTACTTC. This sequence encodes CASSFSSGTAGYEQYF.

The chain couples TRBV6-5 to TRBJ2-4; D ambiguous. This CDR3 comprises 16 residues. Germline assignment: CDR1 MNHEY and CDR2 SVGAGI. V was cut by 0 bases and J by 0 bases, with 9 bases left in between. The CDR3 bases are TGTGCCAGCAGTTACTCGAGATACTTAGCCAAAAACATTCAGTACTTC. This codes for CASSYSRYLAKNIQYF.

The chain uses TRBV7-3 and TRBJ2-3, with a weak D call TRBD2 (7 bases). V was trimmed by 5 bases and J by 1 base, leaving 10 bases between them. CDR3 length: 14 amino acids. Germline loops: CDR1 SGHTA, CDR2 FQGTGA. The DNA for the CDR3 is TGTGCCAGCAGCCCGGGGGGCCGCACAGATACGCAGTATTTT. Translated, it gives CASSPGGRTDTQYF. Drawing the rest from reference TRBV7-3 and TRBJ2-3, the complete variable domain is GAGVSQTPSNKVTEKGKYVELRCDPISGHTALYWYRQSLGQGPEFLIYFQGTGAADDSGLPNDRFFAVRPEGSVSTLKIQRTERGDSAVYLCASSPGGRTDTQYFGPGTRLTVL.

The chain combines TRBV5-4 with TRBJ1-4; D is possibly TRBD1 (6 bases). Trimming shortened V by 9 bases and J by 6 bases, and 15 bases separated the two germline ends. Germline loops: CDR1 SGHNT, CDR2 YYREEE (reference sequence). The CDR3 runs 13 residues. CDR3 coding DNA: TGTGCCACCAGGACAGAGTTATATGAAAAACTGTTTTTT. Its protein product is CATRTELYEKLFF.

This chain connects TRBV6-5 to TRBJ1-2, with a tentative D call TRBD1 (6 bases). V was clipped by 4 bases and J by 0 bases, with 12 bases between them. Germline V gene sequence: CDR1 MNHEY, CDR2 SVGAGI. The CDR3 is 15 amino acids. In DNA, the CDR3 is TGTGCCAGCAGTTTGGGAGGGGGAACTAACTATGGCTACACCTTC. Translation gives CASSLGGGTNYGYTF.

In the case of this clone: This likely comes from a read error, as the CDR3 has no conserved phenylalanine or tryptophan at its end. No DNA is shown, since the ends of the CDR3 on it are uncertain; the CDR3 is the one TCRdb lists. The rearrangement joins TRBV4-1 to TRBJ1-2; the table names TRBD1, a call not compared with the DNA. The CDR3 numbers 12 amino acids, ends counted. The germline gives CDR1 MGHRA, CDR2 YSYEKL. The CDR3 loop is CASSPTQGAKSL.

This chain uses TRBV7-2 with TRBJ2-1, with 11 nucleotides matching TRBD2. Germline assignment: CDR1 SGHTA and CDR2 FQGNSA. This CDR3 comprises 18 residues. V shed 1 base, J shed 8 bases, and the junction held 13 bases outside the gene matches. The CDR3 DNA reads as TGTGCCAGCAGCTTAGGGGCGGCTAGCGGGGGGTTTTCGCATGAGCAGTTCTTC. Its protein product is CASSLGAASGGFSHEQFF.

The chain carries TRBV10-3 and TRBJ2-7, with D possibly being TRBD1 (5 bases). Looked up from germline, CDR1 is ENHRY and CDR2 is SYGVKD. Trimming took 2 bases from V and 2 from J, leaving 13 bases between them. The CDR3 covers 15 residues. In DNA, the CDR3 is TGTGCCATCAGTGAGGCCCCAGGGATACCCTACGAGCAGTACTTC. It is translated as CAISEAPGIPYEQYF.

CDR3: CASSLGSYNEQFF. The DNA for the CDR3 is TGTGCCAGCAGTTTAGGCAGCTACAATGAGCAGTTCTTC. V and J are TRBV27 and TRBJ2-1; D is ambiguous. CDR1 and CDR2 (germline): MNHEY, SMNVEV (reference sequence). There are 13 residues in the CDR3. Trimming stripped 2 bases from V and 3 bases from J, with 5 bases between.

The chain couples TRBV7-9 to TRBJ1-3, with D unclear. The DNA matches TRBJ2-2 better at its end, which makes the J call doubtful. Germline CDR1 is SEHNR and CDR2 is FQNEAQ (reference sequence). CDR3 length equals 15 residues. In nucleotides, the CDR3 is TGTGCCAGCAGCTTAGCAGACGCCCACACCGGGGAGCTGTTTTTT. Translation gives CASSLADAHTGELFF.

Points on this clone: The same CDR3 arises from other DNA sequences in this sample as well. The chain links TRBV9 to TRBJ2-1; maybe TRBD1 (5 bases). CDR1 SGDLS and CDR2 YYNGEE come from the germline V gene. There are 15 residues in the CDR3. V was pared by 0 bases and J by 2 bases, with 9 bases between. CDR3 protein: CASSVEGITYNEQFF. In DNA form, the CDR3 reads TGTGCCAGCAGCGTAGAGGGGATTACCTACAATGAGCAGTTCTTC.